This T cell receptor beta chain stems from a study of identical twins. Of note for this clonotype: Antigen: not known.

Regarding the study as a whole: Compared with models, monozygotic twins showed more out-of-frame TCR alpha sharing.

A universal primer binding site was introduced by template switching. The final cDNA contained unique molecular identifiers. From the 5' RACE reads, TCRdb called clonotypes with MiXCR, one entry per CDR3 protein. The table lists about 530,000 distinct CDR3 sequences, 13% to 15% of them singletons, with less than 0.5% in the top ten. Germline CDR1 reads DFQATT; CDR2 reads SNEGSKA (reference sequence). The CDR3 runs 15 residues. V lost 0 bases, J lost 7 bases, and 16 bases lay in between. These data were likewise used in another study, on yellow fever vaccine responses in identical twins.

This sequence originates from a woman under 30 in good health. The chain is built from TRBV20-1 and TRBJ2-1; D possibly corresponds to TRBD2 (5 bases). Source material: CD4+ T cells sorted from blood. CDR3 nucleotides: TGCAGTGCTAGAGAGAGGGCTCTCAAAGGGAATGAGCAGTTCTTC. Residues: CSARERALKGNEQFF.